Below are 17 T cell receptor beta chains sequenced from a single sample in a study of blood T cell repertoires in COVID-19 (dated by TCRdb to 2020 to 2022). The library was generated by the immunoSEQ multiplex PCR assay. TCRdb stores this immuneACCESS table with in-frame sequences only. Part of the clones is absent; in the studies checked, under half of the shortfall reflects unresolved V genes, and no reason is known for the rest. Present in this sample are almost 250,000 clones, roughly 88% of which were seen just once. Together, the top ten hold roughly 5.2% of the sample. Sequencing was carried out using peripheral blood. The origin of the receptors is an elderly woman with COVID-19, enrolled during active disease.

The chain carries TRBV24-1 and TRBJ2-7; no firm D call. The CDR3 sequence is 16 residues long. Deletions cut 4 bases from V and 1 base from J, with 16 bases between. Per germline, CDR1 KGHDR and CDR2 SFDVKD. CDR3 DNA: TGTGCCACCAGTGACCCAGAAGCCTGCAGGTCCTACGAGCAGTACGTC. This codes for CATSDPEACRSYEQYV.

This clone has only one observation. The V and J genes are TRBV29-1 and TRBJ2-2; 7 bases are a match to TRBD1. The germline V gene encodes CDR1 SQVTM and CDR2 ANQGSEA. With 5 bases clipped from V and 2 bases from J, the junction kept 5 bases outside the gene matches. This CDR3 is built from 14 residues. The CDR3 coding sequence is TGCAGCGTTACAAGGGGGCTAAACACCGGGGAGCTGTTTTTT. This translates into CSVTRGLNTGELFF.

The chain carries TRBV6-6 and TRBJ2-7; 8 bases fit TRBD2. The CDR3 is made up of 15 amino acids. Germline V lookup: CDR1 MNHNY, CDR2 SVGAGI (reference sequence). Germline trimming cut 7 bases from V and 7 bases from J; bases unmatched to any gene: 15. CDR3 protein: CASTSHGGGGGEQYV. The CDR3 nucleotides are TGTGCCAGCACCTCTCATGGGGGGGGCGGGGGGGAGCAGTACGTC.

The gene calls are TRBV19 and TRBJ1-5, with 10 bases identical to TRBD1. There are 15 residues in the CDR3. V dropped 6 bases and J dropped 6; count of bases not matched to a gene: 8. Germline CDR1 reads LNHDA; CDR2 reads SQIVND (reference sequence). The CDR3 nucleotides are TGTGCCAGTAGCCCGACAGGGGGCAATGGTCAGCCCCAGCATTTT. Translating it yields CASSPTGGNGQPQHF.

The rearrangement links TRBV6-1 to TRBJ1-5; 7 nucleotides align to TRBD1. The CDR3 extends over 15 amino acids. Germline CDR1 is MNHNS and CDR2 is SASEGT. V lost 3 bases to trimming and J lost 7 bases; unmatched junction nucleotides: 9. In DNA, the CDR3 is TGTGCCAGCAGTGAGGGGCAGGGGGTCGGACAGCCCCAGCATTTT. This sequence encodes CASSEGQGVGQPQHF.

The CDR3 nucleotides are TGTGCCAGCAGTCCTACTGGACAGACCTACGAGCAGTACTTC. Amino acid sequence: CASSPTGQTYEQYF. V is TRBV2 and J is TRBJ2-7; possibly TRBD1 for D (6 bases). The V and J ends lost 5 bases and 2 bases respectively, with 13 bases between them. This CDR3 contains 14 residues. Looked up from germline, CDR1 is SNHLY and CDR2 is FYNNEI.

This clone appeared once. This chain connects TRBV7-9 to TRBJ1-2, with D unresolved. The CDR3 contains 11 residues. V lost 2 bases and J 13 bases, leaving 11 bases between the germline ends. Germline CDR1 is SEHNR and CDR2 is FQNEAQ (reference sequence). The CDR3 sequence is CASSLFMALTF. DNA for the CDR3: TGTGCCAGCAGCTTATTTATGGCCCTCACCTTC.

The J gene is TRBJ2-5, the V gene TRBV30; D perhaps matches TRBD1 (5 bases). The CDR3 runs 11 residues. The germline V and J ends were trimmed by 3 bases and 11 bases, with 13 bases remaining between them. Per germline, CDR1 GTSNPN and CDR2 SVGIG (reference sequence). The CDR3 sequence is CAWRERQFQYF. The CDR3 DNA reads TGTGCCTGGAGGGAAAGACAGTTTCAGTACTTC.

The rearrangement uses TRBV19 and TRBJ1-1, with D possibly TRBD1 on 6 matching bases. Looked up from germline, CDR1 is LNHDA and CDR2 is SQIVND (reference sequence). V was pared by 5 bases and J by 1 base, with 14 bases between. The CDR3 length is 15 residues. In nucleotides, the CDR3 is TGTGCCAGTAGTCCGAGACAGGCTTCGAACACTGAAGCTTTCTTT. Protein product: CASSPRQASNTEAFF.

The chain employs TRBV5-1 and TRBJ2-3, with a weak D call TRBD2 (5 bases). The CDR3 is 15 residues long. Germline V gene lookup returns CDR1 SGHRS and CDR2 YFSETQ. V was shortened by 4 bases and J by 3 bases, with 15 bases between the two germline ends. In nucleotides, the CDR3 is TGCGCCAGCAGCGGTAGCGTTACCGTGACAGATACGCAGTATTTT. Its translation is CASSGSVTVTDTQYF.

The rearrangement uses TRBV9 and TRBJ1-6; the D is unclear. This CDR3 is built from 13 residues. Germline V gene data show CDR1 as SGDLS and CDR2 as YYNGEE. Trimming took 4 bases from V and 6 from J, leaving 8 bases between them. CDR3 nucleotides: TGTGCCAGCAGCTCAAGCCCTAATTCACCCCTCCACTTT. Residues: CASSSSPNSPLHF. The full variable domain, in which reference TRBV9 and TRBJ1-6 provide the parts outside the CDR3, is DSGVTQTPKHLITATGQRVTLRCSPRSGDLSVYWYQQSLDQGLQFLIQYYNGEERAKGNILERFSAQQFPDLHSELNLSSLELGDSALYFCASSSSPNSPLHFGNGTRLTVT.

The rearrangement uses TRBV5-1 and TRBJ2-5; tentatively, D is TRBD2 (5 bases). Germline CDR1 and CDR2: SGHRS and YFSETQ. This CDR3 has 15 amino acids. V was trimmed by 5 bases and J by 5 bases, leaving 19 bases between them. In DNA, the CDR3 is TGCGCCAGCAGTATAGTTGCGGGCGCCCGGGAGACCCAGTACTTC. Translation gives CASSIVAGARETQYF.

The chain couples TRBV6-5 to TRBJ2-7, with TRBD1 identical over 7 bases. Germline trimming cut 7 bases from V and 3 bases from J; bases unmatched to any gene: 12. Per germline, CDR1 MNHEY and CDR2 SVGAGI. The CDR3 consists of 15 residues. The CDR3 is CASIERGGAHYEQYF. In DNA, the CDR3 is TGTGCCAGCATCGAGCGAGGGGGCGCTCACTACGAGCAGTACTTC.

The rearrangement joins TRBV6-5 to TRBJ2-7, with D perhaps TRBD1 (5 bases). V was clipped by 6 bases and J by 4 bases, with 10 bases between them. The CDR3 covers 12 residues. Germline V gene data show CDR1 as MNHEY and CDR2 as SVGAGI. In DNA form, the CDR3 reads TGTGCCAGCAGCACCACAGGTTACGAGCAGTACGTC. Amino acid sequence: CASSTTGYEQYV.

The J gene is TRBJ1-6, the V gene TRBV7-8; perhaps TRBD1 as D (5 bases). The CDR3 extends over 16 amino acids. Germline CDR1 is SGHVS and CDR2 is FQNEAQ. V shed 0 bases and J shed 7 bases, with 13 bases lying between them. CDR3 sequence: CASSLATGDGNSPLHF. DNA for the CDR3: TGTGCCAGCAGCTTAGCGACGGGGGACGGGAATTCACCCCTCCACTTT.

The chain joins TRBV2 to TRBJ1-1; D unclear. From germline, CDR1 is SNHLY and CDR2 FYNNEI. The germline V and J ends were trimmed by 6 bases and 7 bases, with 12 bases remaining between them. The CDR3 runs 12 residues. CDR3 nucleotides: TGTGCCAGCAGCACGTTGGCGGGTGAAGCTTTCTTT. Amino acid sequence: CASSTLAGEAFF.

The chain is built from TRBV25-1 and TRBJ2-3, with TRBD1 as a possible D gene (6 bases). Germline-derived CDR1 and CDR2 are MGHDK and SYGVNS. Between the trimmed V and J ends, which lost 3 bases and 1 base, there was a span of 11 bases. The CDR3 runs 15 residues. The CDR3 DNA sequence: TGTGCCAGCAGTGAGACAGGTGTGCGCACAGATACGCAGTATTTT. Protein sequence: CASSETGVRTDTQYF.